The clone carrying this TCR beta chain was seen repeatedly, ten times or more. The antigen remains unidentified. Single TCR cDNA molecules each had their own unique molecular identifier. Each CDR3 protein is one row after TCRdb ran MiXCR on the 5' RACE reads. The table shows about 3,500 distinct CDR3 sequences, with 4.9% occurring only once. This sample was included in a study of spatial heterogeneity in lung cancer. Study-wide background: Consistent detection of more beta-chain than alpha-chain sequences was observed. The mean occurrence of each unique TCR and UMI combination in raw reads exceeded ten.

Study results and caveats: Mutation tallies in tumors tracked expanded intratumoral alpha and beta TCR counts.

This CDR3 has 15 residues. Deletions cut 1 base from V and 5 bases from J, with 13 bases between. From germline, CDR1 is LGHNT and CDR2 FRNRAP. Described time point: sample taken at primary tumor resection. This chain links TRBV12-5 with TRBJ2-3; D remains unclear. The material was lung tumor tissue, obtained at surgery. The source is a female donor with early-stage non-small cell lung cancer. CDR3 in amino acids: CASGLGSSIGDTQYF. The CDR3 nucleotides read TGTGCTAGTGGTTTGGGCAGCTCAATAGGAGATACGCAGTATTTT.